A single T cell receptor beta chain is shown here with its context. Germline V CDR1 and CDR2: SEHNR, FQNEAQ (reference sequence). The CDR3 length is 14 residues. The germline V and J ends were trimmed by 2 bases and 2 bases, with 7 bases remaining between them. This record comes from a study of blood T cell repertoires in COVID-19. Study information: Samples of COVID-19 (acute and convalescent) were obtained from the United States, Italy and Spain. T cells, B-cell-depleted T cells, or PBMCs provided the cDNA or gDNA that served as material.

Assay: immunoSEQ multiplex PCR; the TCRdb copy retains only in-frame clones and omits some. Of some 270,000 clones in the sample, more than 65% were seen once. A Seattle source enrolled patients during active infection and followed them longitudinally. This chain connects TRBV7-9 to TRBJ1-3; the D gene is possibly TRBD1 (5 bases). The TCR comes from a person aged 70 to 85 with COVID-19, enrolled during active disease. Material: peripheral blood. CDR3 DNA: TGTGCCAGCAGCTTACCGGGGGCTGGAAACACCATATATTTT. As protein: CASSLPGAGNTIYF.